Listed here are 15 T cell receptor beta chains from one sample, sequenced in a study of blood T cell repertoires in COVID-19. Clones were sequenced by immunoSEQ multiplex PCR, and TCRdb holds only the in-frame ones, with some missing. This table has tens of thousands of clones, almost 85% appearing once. The sequenced sample consisted of peripheral blood. Every receptor here comes from a man aged 60 to 75 with acute or convalescent COVID-19.

The chain joins TRBV6-2 or TRBV6-3 to TRBJ2-5; TRBD1 aligns across 9 bases. Looked up from germline, CDR1 is MNHEY and CDR2 is SVGEGT. The CDR3 contains 16 residues. V lost 5 bases to trimming and J lost 7 bases; unmatched junction nucleotides: 14. The CDR3 loop reads CASSGAGTGYLGTQYF. In DNA form, the CDR3 reads TGTGCCAGCAGTGGGGCCGGGACAGGGTATTTAGGGACCCAGTACTTC.

A single count supports this clone. The gene calls are TRBV7-2 and TRBJ2-3, with TRBD2 matching 9 bases. Per germline, CDR1 SGHTA and CDR2 FQGNSA. V gave up 4 bases and J gave up 2 bases; unmatched junction bases: 10. This CDR3 spans 17 amino acids. CDR3 sequence: CASSSELGGGVTDTQYF. The CDR3 DNA sequence: TGTGCCAGCAGCTCCGAATTGGGCGGGGGGGTCACAGATACGCAGTATTTT. The full variable domain, rest sourced from reference TRBV7-2 and TRBJ2-3, is GAGVSQSPSNKVTEKGKDVELRCDPISGHTALYWYRQSLGQGLEFLIYFQGNSAPDKSGLPSDRFSAERTGGSVSTLTIQRTQQEDSAVYLCASSSELGGGVTDTQYFGPGTRLTVL.

V is TRBV27 and J is TRBJ1-4; 7 nucleotides line up with TRBD1. Germline V gives CDR1 MNHEY, CDR2 SMNVEV (reference sequence). The V and J ends lost 9 bases and 7 bases, in that order; junction bases with no gene match: 5. The CDR3 covers 12 residues. The CDR3 coding sequence is TGTGCCAGTCGACAGGGAGTTGAAAAACTGTTTTTT. Residues: CASRQGVEKLFF.

The chain has TRBV21-1 and TRBJ2-5; the table's D call TRBD1 went unverified against the DNA. TRBV21-1 is classified as a pseudogene. This CDR3 has 14 residues. The CDR3 sequence is CASSREGQTETQYF. The CDR3 nucleotides are TGTGCCAGCAGCAGAGAGGGACAGACGGAAACCCAGTACTTC.

This sequence joins TRBV9 and TRBJ1-3; no clear D. Trimming cost V 2 bases and J 0 bases, with 6 bases left between them. CDR3 length: 14 residues. Germline V CDR1 and CDR2: SGDLS, YYNGEE. Written as DNA, the CDR3 is TGTGCCAGCAGCGTCGGGAGCTCTGGAAACACCATATATTTT. It encodes CASSVGSSGNTIYF.

The rearrangement links TRBV5-1 to TRBJ1-4; D is possibly TRBD1 (5 bases). The V gene lost 1 base and the J gene lost 3 bases, with 13 bases spanning the gap. This CDR3 is 16 amino acids long. CDR1 and CDR2 from the germline V gene are SGHRS and YFSETQ. The CDR3 DNA sequence: TGCGCCAGCAGCTTGTCGACAGCCGCGGCTAATGAAAAACTGTTTTTT. Translating gives CASSLSTAAANEKLFF.

The chain joins TRBV6-5 to TRBJ2-4; a weak D match, TRBD2 (7 bases). V gave up 5 bases and J gave up 3 bases, with 14 bases separating them. This CDR3 is 15 amino acids long. Germline lookup yields CDR1 MNHEY and CDR2 SVGAGI. In DNA form, the CDR3 reads TGTGCCAGCAGTACTCCGGGGGGCGGCAAAAACATTCAGTACTTC. It is translated as CASSTPGGGKNIQYF.

The gene calls are TRBV5-8 and TRBJ1-2; 7 bases map to TRBD1. V lost 4 bases to trimming and J lost 4 bases; unmatched junction nucleotides: 4. This CDR3 is built from 13 residues. Per germline, CDR1 SGHTS and CDR2 YDEGEE. CDR3 sequence reads: CASSRRDSYGYTF. The CDR3 nucleotides are TGTGCCAGCAGCCGGCGGGACAGCTATGGCTACACCTTC.

The chain is built from TRBV10-3 and TRBJ1-5; possibly TRBD1 for D (5 bases). This CDR3 has 13 amino acids. V lost 11 bases, J lost 6 bases, and 17 bases lay in between. Germline CDR1 reads ENHRY; CDR2 reads SYGVKD. In nucleotides, the CDR3 is TGTGCCTTTCGGGGGGATTTGGGTCAGCCCCAGCATTTT. Its protein product is CAFRGDLGQPQHF.

This clone was picked up one time. The J gene is TRBJ2-7, the V gene TRBV6-6; 12 nucleotides align to TRBD1. The CDR3 has 14 amino acids. Trimming at V came to 5 bases and at J to 6 bases, leaving 5 bases not matched to a gene. Germline values: CDR1 MNHNY, CDR2 SVGAGI (reference sequence). For the CDR3, the DNA is TGTGCCAGCAGTCCCGGGACAGGGGGCACCGAGCAGTACTTC. Encoded protein: CASSPGTGGTEQYF.

V gene TRBV5-1 combines with J gene TRBJ1-5; 9 bases are a match to TRBD1. The V gene end was trimmed by 1 base and the J gene end by 5 bases; junction bases not matched to a gene: 4. Germline loops: CDR1 SGHRS, CDR2 YFSETQ. The CDR3 runs 15 residues. The CDR3 protein is CASSLTTGGDQPQHF. CDR3 coding DNA: TGCGCCAGCAGCTTGACGACAGGGGGAGATCAGCCCCAGCATTTT.

Worth noting for this clone: The sample carries other DNA sequences with the same CDR3. The chain combines TRBV29-1 with TRBJ1-4; D not certain. This CDR3 has 12 amino acids. Germline values: CDR1 SQVTM, CDR2 ANQGSEA. V lost 4 bases to trimming and J lost 7 bases, with 10 bases between them. The CDR3 sequence is CSVAGEGEKLFF. DNA for the CDR3: TGCAGCGTTGCTGGCGAGGGTGAAAAACTGTTTTTT.

This chain connects TRBV28 to TRBJ2-2; 11 nucleotides agree with TRBD2. Trimming cost V 5 bases and J 9 bases; bases outside gene matches: 11. This CDR3 spans 16 amino acids. Germline values: CDR1 MDHEN, CDR2 SYDVKM. This chain's CDR3 is CASSPVTSGDRRELFF. The CDR3 DNA follows: TGTGCCAGCAGTCCCGTGACTAGCGGGGACCGCCGGGAGCTGTTTTTT.

This clone was found a few times. This chain connects TRBV7-3 to TRBJ1-1; TRBD1 is a possible D gene (6 bases). Trimming removed 4 bases at V and 4 bases at J, with 16 bases between. CDR1 is SGHTA, CDR2 FQGTGA, per germline. The CDR3 extends over 15 amino acids. The CDR3 protein is CASSSNVGQSTEAFF. The CDR3 nucleotides are TGTGCCAGCAGCTCTAACGTAGGACAGAGCACTGAAGCTTTCTTT.

The chain links TRBV20-1 to TRBJ2-1, with 8 bases that match TRBD2. Unmatched junction bases numbered 9, after V lost 3 bases and J lost 8 bases. The germline gives CDR1 DFQATT, CDR2 SNEGSKA (reference sequence). CDR3 size: 14 residues. CDR3 amino acids: CSASGSGGTYEQFF. CDR3 DNA: TGCAGTGCTAGTGGGAGCGGGGGAACCTATGAGCAGTTCTTC.